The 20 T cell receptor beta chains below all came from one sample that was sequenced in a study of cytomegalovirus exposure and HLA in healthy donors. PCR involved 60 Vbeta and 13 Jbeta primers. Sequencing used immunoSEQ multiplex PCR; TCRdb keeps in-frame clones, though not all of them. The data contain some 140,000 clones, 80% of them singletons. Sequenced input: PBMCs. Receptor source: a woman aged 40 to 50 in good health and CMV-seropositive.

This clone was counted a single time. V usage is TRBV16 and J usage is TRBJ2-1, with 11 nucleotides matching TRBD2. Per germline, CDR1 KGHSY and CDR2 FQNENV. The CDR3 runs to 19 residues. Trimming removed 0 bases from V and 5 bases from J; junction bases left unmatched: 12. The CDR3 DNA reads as TGTGCCAGCAGCCAATCGGGGCTAGCGGGAGGTTACCTCAACAATGAGCAGTTCTTC. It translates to CASSQSGLAGGYLNNEQFF.

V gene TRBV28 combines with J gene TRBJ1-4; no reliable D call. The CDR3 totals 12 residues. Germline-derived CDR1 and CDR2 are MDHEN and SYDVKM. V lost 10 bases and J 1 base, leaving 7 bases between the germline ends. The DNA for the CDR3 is TGTGCCACCGAGGGAACTAATGAAAAACTGTTTTTT. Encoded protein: CATEGTNEKLFF.

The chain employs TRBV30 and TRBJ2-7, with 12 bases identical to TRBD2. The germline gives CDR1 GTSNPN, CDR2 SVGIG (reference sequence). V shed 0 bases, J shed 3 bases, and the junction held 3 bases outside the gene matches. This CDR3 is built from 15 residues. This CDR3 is CAWSVRGLAGYEQYF. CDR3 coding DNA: TGTGCCTGGAGTGTACGGGGACTAGCGGGCTACGAGCAGTACTTC.

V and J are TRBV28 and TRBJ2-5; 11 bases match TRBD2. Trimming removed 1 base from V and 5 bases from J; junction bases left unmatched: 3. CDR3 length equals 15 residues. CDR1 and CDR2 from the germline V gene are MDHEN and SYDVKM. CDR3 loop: CASSLLAGGAETQYF. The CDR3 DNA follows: TGTGCCAGCAGTTTATTAGCGGGAGGGGCGGAGACCCAGTACTTC.

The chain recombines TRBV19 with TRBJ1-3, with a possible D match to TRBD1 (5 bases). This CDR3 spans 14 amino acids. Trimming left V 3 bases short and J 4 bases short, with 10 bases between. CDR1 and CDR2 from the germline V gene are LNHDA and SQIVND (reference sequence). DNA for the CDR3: TGTGCCAGTAGTATGGGGGACTTGGGAAACACCATATATTTT. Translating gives CASSMGDLGNTIYF.

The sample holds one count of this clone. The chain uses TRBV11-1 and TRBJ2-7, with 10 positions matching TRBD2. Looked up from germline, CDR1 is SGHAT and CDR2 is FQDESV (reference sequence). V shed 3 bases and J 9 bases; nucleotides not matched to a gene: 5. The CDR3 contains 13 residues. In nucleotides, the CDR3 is TGTGCCAGCAGCTTGGGGCTAGCGGGAGTGCAGTACTTC. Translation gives CASSLGLAGVQYF.

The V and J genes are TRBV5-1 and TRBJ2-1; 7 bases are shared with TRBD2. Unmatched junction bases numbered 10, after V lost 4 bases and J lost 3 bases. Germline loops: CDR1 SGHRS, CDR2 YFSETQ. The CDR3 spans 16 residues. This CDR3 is CASSPWGGTNYNEQFF. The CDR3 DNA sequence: TGCGCCAGCAGCCCCTGGGGCGGGACTAACTACAATGAGCAGTTCTTC. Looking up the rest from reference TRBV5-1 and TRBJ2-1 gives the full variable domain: KAGVTQTPRYLIKTRGQQVTLSCSPISGHRSVSWYQQTPGQGLQFLFEYFSETQRNKGNFPGRFSGRQFSNSRSEMNVSTLELGDSALYLCASSPWGGTNYNEQFFGPGTRLTVL.

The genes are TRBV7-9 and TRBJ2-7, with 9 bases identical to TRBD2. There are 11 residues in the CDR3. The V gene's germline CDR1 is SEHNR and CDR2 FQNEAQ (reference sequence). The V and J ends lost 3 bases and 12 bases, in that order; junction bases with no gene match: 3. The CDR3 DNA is TGTGCCAGCAGCTTGGGTAGCGGGGGGTACTTC. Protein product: CASSLGSGGYF.

The CDR3 reads CASSPRTGWNTEAFF. In nucleotides, the CDR3 is TGTGCCAGCAGCCCCAGGACAGGATGGAACACTGAAGCTTTCTTT. The chain joins TRBV7-9 to TRBJ1-1, with TRBD1 identical over 7 bases. Trimming removed 5 bases from V and 1 base from J; junction bases left unmatched: 7. The CDR3 extends over 15 amino acids. The V gene's germline CDR1 is SEHNR and CDR2 FQNEAQ (reference sequence).

Here the CDR3 DNA reads TGTGCCAGCAGCTCGGCTCCGACTAGAGCGGAGACCCAGTACTTC. It specifies CASSSAPTRAETQYF. J is TRBJ2-5 and V is TRBV5-4; D may be TRBD2 (6 bases). V dropped 3 bases and J dropped 5 bases, with 17 bases sitting between them. There are 15 residues in the CDR3. CDR1 is SGHNT and CDR2 is YYREEE in the germline V gene (reference sequence).

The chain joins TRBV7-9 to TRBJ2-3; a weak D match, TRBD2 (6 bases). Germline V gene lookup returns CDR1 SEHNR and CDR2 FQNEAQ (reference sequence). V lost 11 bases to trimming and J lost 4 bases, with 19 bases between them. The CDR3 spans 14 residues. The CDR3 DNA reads TGTGCCTATGAGGGCAGCGGGCGTGCAGATACGCAGTATTTT. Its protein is CAYEGSGRADTQYF.

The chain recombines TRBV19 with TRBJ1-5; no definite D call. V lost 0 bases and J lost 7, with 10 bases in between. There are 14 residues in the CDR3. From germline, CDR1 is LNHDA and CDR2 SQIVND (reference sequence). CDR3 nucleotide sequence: TGTGCCAGTAGTATAGATCAAGTCCGGCAGCCCCAGCATTTT. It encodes CASSIDQVRQPQHF.

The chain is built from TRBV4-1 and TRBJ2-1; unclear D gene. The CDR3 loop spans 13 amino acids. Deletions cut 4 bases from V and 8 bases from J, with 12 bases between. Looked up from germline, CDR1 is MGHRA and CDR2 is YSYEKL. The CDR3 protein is CASSRLLYDEQFF. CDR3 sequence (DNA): TGCGCCAGCAGCCGGCTTTTGTATGATGAGCAGTTCTTC.

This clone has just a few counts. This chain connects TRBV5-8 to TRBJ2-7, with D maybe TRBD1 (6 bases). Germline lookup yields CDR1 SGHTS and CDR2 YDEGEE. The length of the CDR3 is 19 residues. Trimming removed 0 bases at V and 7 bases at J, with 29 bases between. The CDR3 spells CASSLAGQIPGTYDVEQYF. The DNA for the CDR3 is TGTGCCAGCAGCTTGGCCGGACAGATCCCTGGAACCTACGATGTAGAGCAGTACTTC.

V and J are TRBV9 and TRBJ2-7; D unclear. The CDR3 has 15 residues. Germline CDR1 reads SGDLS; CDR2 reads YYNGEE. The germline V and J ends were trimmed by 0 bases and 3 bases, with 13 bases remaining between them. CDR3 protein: CASSVAAEGYYEQYF. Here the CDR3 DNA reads TGTGCCAGCAGCGTAGCTGCGGAAGGCTACTACGAGCAGTACTTC.

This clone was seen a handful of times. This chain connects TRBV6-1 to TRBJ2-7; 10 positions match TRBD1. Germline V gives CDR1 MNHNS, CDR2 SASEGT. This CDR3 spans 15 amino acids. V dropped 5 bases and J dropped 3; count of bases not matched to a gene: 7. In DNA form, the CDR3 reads TGTGCCAGCAGTAGGGACAGGGGAACGGGCTACGAGCAGTACTTC. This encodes CASSRDRGTGYEQYF.

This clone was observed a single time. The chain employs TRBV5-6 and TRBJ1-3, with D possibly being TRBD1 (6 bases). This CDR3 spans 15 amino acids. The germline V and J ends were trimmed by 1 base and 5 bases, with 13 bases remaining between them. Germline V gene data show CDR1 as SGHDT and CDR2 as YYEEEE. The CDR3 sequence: CASSLRGAQRNTIYF. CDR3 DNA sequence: TGTGCCAGCAGCTTGCGGGGGGCGCAGAGAAACACCATATATTTT.

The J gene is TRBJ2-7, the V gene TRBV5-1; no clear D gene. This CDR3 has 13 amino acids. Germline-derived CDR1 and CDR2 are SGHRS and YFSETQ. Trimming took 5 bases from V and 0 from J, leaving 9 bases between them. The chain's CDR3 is CASRKSVSYEQYF. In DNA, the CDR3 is TGCGCCAGCAGAAAATCGGTCTCCTACGAGCAGTACTTC.

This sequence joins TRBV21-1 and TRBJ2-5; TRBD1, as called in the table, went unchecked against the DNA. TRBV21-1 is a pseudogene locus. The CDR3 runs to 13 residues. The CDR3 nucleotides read TGTGCCAGCAGCAAGACAGGGTGGGAGACCCAGTACTTC. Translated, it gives CASSKTGWETQYF.

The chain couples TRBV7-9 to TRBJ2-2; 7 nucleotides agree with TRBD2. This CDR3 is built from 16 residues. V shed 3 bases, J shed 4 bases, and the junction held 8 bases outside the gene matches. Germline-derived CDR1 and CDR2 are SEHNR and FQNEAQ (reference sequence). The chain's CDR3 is CASSFGGSPSTGELFF. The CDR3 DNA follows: TGTGCCAGCAGCTTTGGCGGGAGCCCCTCCACCGGGGAGCTGTTTTTT.